These 19 T cell receptor beta chains were sequenced from one sample in a study of blood T cell repertoires in COVID-19. Method: immunoSEQ multiplex PCR; TCRdb's copy keeps in-frame clones and lacks some. The sample has approximately 74,000 clones; roughly 88% are singletons. Sequencing input: peripheral blood. All receptors derive from a man at least 80 years old with active or convalescent COVID-19.

This clone was observed a handful of times. The V gene is TRBV7-6, the J gene TRBJ1-3; TRBD1 agrees at 9 bases. This CDR3 has 17 amino acids. CDR1 is SGHVS and CDR2 is FNYEAQ in the germline V gene. The V segment lost 5 bases and the J segment 1 base; nucleotides outside the gene matches: 9. For the CDR3, the DNA is TGTGCCAGCAGCATGGGACAGGGCGTAGGTTCTGGAAACACCATATATTTT. Translation: CASSMGQGVGSGNTIYF.

This clone appeared once. The chain recombines TRBV25-1 with TRBJ2-7, with 7 bases fitting TRBD1. CDR3 length: 15 residues. V shed 3 bases, J shed 0 bases, and the junction held 5 bases outside the gene matches. CDR1 and CDR2 from the germline V gene are MGHDK and SYGVNS. CDR3 residues: CASSDRRTGSYEQYF. The CDR3 bases are TGTGCCAGCAGTGATAGACGGACAGGCTCCTACGAGCAGTACTTC.

The chain is built from TRBV18 and TRBJ1-2; TRBD1 matches 10 bases. The J segment lost 2 bases and the V segment lost 4 bases, leaving 1 base of the junction unmatched. This CDR3 comprises 14 residues. In germline, CDR1 is KGHSH, CDR2 LQKENI. The CDR3 reads CASSLGQGNYGYTF. The CDR3 region has the DNA TGTGCCAGCTCACTGGGACAGGGGAACTATGGCTACACCTTC.

The genes are TRBV11-2 and TRBJ2-1, with D possibly TRBD2 on 7 matching bases. The V and J ends lost 7 bases and 0 bases respectively, with 13 bases between them. Germline lookup yields CDR1 SGHAT and CDR2 FQNNGV. This CDR3 has 15 amino acids. DNA of the CDR3: TGTGCCAGCATGAGGGGGGGGAGCTCCTACAATGAGCAGTTCTTC. This encodes CASMRGGSSYNEQFF. The full variable domain, its missing parts supplied by reference TRBV11-2 and TRBJ2-1, is EAGVAQSPRYKIIEKRQSVAFWCNPISGHATLYWYQQILGQGPKLLIQFQNNGVVDDSQLPKDRFSAERLKGVDSTLKIQPAKLEDSAVYLCASMRGGSSYNEQFFGPGTRLTVL.

J is TRBJ2-5 and V is TRBV11-2; D may be TRBD1 (5 bases). This CDR3 has 14 residues. V lost 2 bases and J 5 bases, leaving 12 bases between the germline ends. The germline V gene encodes CDR1 SGHAT and CDR2 FQNNGV. The CDR3 coding sequence is TGTGCCAGCAGCTTAAACTCAGGGAAGGAGACCCAGTACTTC. Translated: CASSLNSGKETQYF.

V and J are TRBV6-2 or TRBV6-3 and TRBJ2-1; 14 positions agree with TRBD2. Per the germline V gene, CDR1 is MNHEY and CDR2 is SVGEGT. This CDR3 comprises 15 residues. After removal of 5 bases from V and 9 bases from J, the junction contained 6 bases not matched to a gene. CDR3 loop: CASSRLAGGLSEQFF. The CDR3 DNA reads as TGTGCCAGCAGTCGACTAGCGGGAGGGCTCAGTGAGCAGTTCTTC.

This clone was recorded a few times. The rearrangement links TRBV7-2 to TRBJ2-5; 8 bases align to TRBD2. The CDR3 totals 14 residues. Germline CDR1 SGHTA, CDR2 FQGNSA. Unmatched junction bases numbered 7, after V lost 5 bases and J lost 5 bases. CDR3 loop: CASSRRGGRETQYF. For the CDR3, the DNA is TGTGCCAGCAGCCGTCGGGGGGGCCGGGAGACCCAGTACTTC.

This clone came up a few times. The chain carries TRBV11-2 and TRBJ2-7; 9 bases match TRBD1. Germline V gene sequence: CDR1 SGHAT, CDR2 FQNNGV. There are 12 residues in the CDR3. The V and J ends lost 5 bases and 4 bases, in that order; junction bases with no gene match: 0. The CDR3 DNA sequence: TGTGCCAGCAGCGGACAGGGGTACGAGCAGTACTTC. Amino acid sequence: CASSGQGYEQYF.

Turning to this clone: One end of the junction fails to match germline, which may point to a read error. The genes are TRBV6-5 and TRBJ2-1; 7 bases map to TRBD2. This CDR3 has 12 amino acids. CDR1 is MNHEY and CDR2 is SVGAGI in the germline V gene. The CDR3 sequence is CASSSPTSALVF. The CDR3 nucleotides read TGTGCCAGCAGTAGCCCCACTAGCGCTCTGGTCTTC.

The count of this clone is one. The chain uses TRBV5-1 and TRBJ2-3, with 8 bases that match TRBD2. The V gene's germline CDR1 is SGHRS and CDR2 YFSETQ. This CDR3 comprises 14 residues. V lost 4 bases to trimming and J lost 3 bases; unmatched junction nucleotides: 4. CDR3 in amino acids: CASSAAGGTDTQYF. The CDR3 DNA follows: TGCGCCAGCAGCGCCGCGGGGGGAACAGATACGCAGTATTTT. Complete variable domain (other parts from reference TRBV5-1 and TRBJ2-3): KAGVTQTPRYLIKTRGQQVTLSCSPISGHRSVSWYQQTPGQGLQFLFEYFSETQRNKGNFPGRFSGRQFSNSRSEMNVSTLELGDSALYLCASSAAGGTDTQYFGPGTRLTVL.

The chain recombines TRBV9 with TRBJ1-3; maybe TRBD1 (5 bases). The CDR3 is 16 residues long. The V end was cut by 5 bases, the J end by 2 bases, with 17 bases between. CDR1 SGDLS and CDR2 YYNGEE come from the germline V gene. The CDR3 sequence: CASSETRGSAGNTIYF. CDR3 DNA sequence: TGTGCCAGCAGTGAGACAAGGGGTTCAGCTGGAAACACCATATATTTT.

This clone has a single count. The chain couples TRBV4-2 to TRBJ2-7; D perhaps matches TRBD2 (7 bases). Trimming removed 0 bases at V and 3 bases at J, with 24 bases between. The CDR3 totals 19 residues. Germline V gene data show CDR1 as LGHNA and CDR2 as YNFKEQ. CDR3 loop: CASSQDLVGGGGGGYEQYF. CDR3 in DNA: TGTGCCAGCAGCCAAGATCTGGTAGGAGGAGGCGGGGGCGGCTACGAGCAGTACTTC.

This clone was found once. V usage is TRBV5-4 and J usage is TRBJ1-6; 8 positions agree with TRBD1. The V and J ends lost 4 bases and 0 bases, in that order; junction bases with no gene match: 3. The CDR3 totals 16 residues. Germline-derived CDR1 and CDR2 are SGHNT and YYREEE (reference sequence). CDR3 DNA sequence: TGTGCCAGCAGCCGGACAGGGCGCTCCTATAATTCACCCCTCCACTTT. Translated, it gives CASSRTGRSYNSPLHF.

This CDR3 is CASSYGQLRAQHF. As DNA, the CDR3 is TGTGCCAGCAGTTACGGACAGTTACGGGCCCAGCATTTT. The chain recombines TRBV6-2 or TRBV6-3 with TRBJ1-5; TRBD1 is a possible D gene (6 bases). The V gene's germline CDR1 is MNHEY and CDR2 SVGEGT. This CDR3 is built from 13 residues. The V and J ends lost 2 bases and 11 bases respectively, with 13 bases between them.

The genes are TRBV10-3 and TRBJ1-5, with TRBD1 identical over 8 bases. V was pared by 6 bases and J by 5 bases, with 9 bases of the junction left unmatched. Germline V gives CDR1 ENHRY, CDR2 SYGVKD. The CDR3 length is 15 residues. As DNA, the CDR3 is TGTGCCATCAGAGATGGACAGGGCGGCGATCAGCCCCAGCATTTT. As protein: CAIRDGQGGDQPQHF.

CDR3 bases: TGCAGCGTTACCCCAGGGGTTCGGACCGGGGAGCTGTTTTTT. The encoded protein is CSVTPGVRTGELFF. This chain uses TRBV29-1 with TRBJ2-2, with D possibly matching TRBD1 (6 bases). The germline V gene has CDR1 SQVTM and CDR2 ANQGSEA. This CDR3 is built from 14 residues. V shed 5 bases and J shed 5 bases, with 15 bases lying between them.

V usage is TRBV19 and J usage is TRBJ1-4; D not certain. V was shortened by 4 bases and J by 8 bases, with 11 bases between the two germline ends. The CDR3 loop spans 13 amino acids. From germline, CDR1 is LNHDA and CDR2 SQIVND (reference sequence). The CDR3 loop is CASSTPLREKLFF. The CDR3 DNA follows: TGTGCCAGTAGTACCCCGCTTAGAGAAAAACTGTTTTTT. The full variable domain, with the rest looked up from reference TRBV19 and TRBJ1-4, is DGGITQSPKYLFRKEGQNVTLSCEQNLNHDAMYWYRQDPGQGLRLIYYSQIVNDFQKGDIAEGYSVSREKKESFPLTVTSAQKNPTAFYLCASSTPLREKLFFGSGTQLSVL.

The V gene is TRBV15, the J gene TRBJ2-7; D perhaps matches TRBD1 (6 bases). The germline gives CDR1 LNHNV, CDR2 YYDKDF (reference sequence). V dropped 1 base and J dropped 3 bases, with 16 bases sitting between them. The CDR3 has 16 amino acids. The chain's CDR3 is CATSRGQQGFGYEQYF. The CDR3 DNA follows: TGTGCCACCAGCAGAGGACAACAGGGATTTGGCTACGAGCAGTACTTC.

The V gene is TRBV25-1, the J gene TRBJ1-1; weak D call: TRBD1 (5 bases). Germline CDR1 reads MGHDK; CDR2 reads SYGVNS. V lost 3 bases, J lost 9 bases, and 14 bases lay in between. The length of the CDR3 is 13 residues. The CDR3 DNA is TGTGCCAGCAGTGACCCGGGACTTGCTAAAGCTTTCTTT. Its protein product is CASSDPGLAKAFF.